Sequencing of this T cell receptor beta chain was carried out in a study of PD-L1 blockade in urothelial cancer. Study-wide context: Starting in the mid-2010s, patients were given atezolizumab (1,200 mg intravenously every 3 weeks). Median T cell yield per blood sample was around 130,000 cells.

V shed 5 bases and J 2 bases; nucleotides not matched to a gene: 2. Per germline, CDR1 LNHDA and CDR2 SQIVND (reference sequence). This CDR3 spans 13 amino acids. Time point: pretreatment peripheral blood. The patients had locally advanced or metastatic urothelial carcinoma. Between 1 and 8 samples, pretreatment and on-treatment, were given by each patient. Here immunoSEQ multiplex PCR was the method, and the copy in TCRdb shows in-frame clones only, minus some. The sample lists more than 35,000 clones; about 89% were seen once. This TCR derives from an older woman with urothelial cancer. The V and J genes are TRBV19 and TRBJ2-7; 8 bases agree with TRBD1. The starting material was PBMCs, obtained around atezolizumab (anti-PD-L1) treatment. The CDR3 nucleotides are TGTGCCAGTAGTTGGGACAGGACCTACGAGCAGTACTTC. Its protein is CASSWDRTYEQYF.